This T cell receptor beta chain was sequenced during a study of T cells after posttransplantation cyclophosphamide. Only in-frame clones appear in the TCRdb table, and some are missing; sequencing was by immunoSEQ multiplex PCR. Altogether thousands of clones are present, 70% to 85% being singletons, with the ten largest covering 25% to 30%. This clone appeared a few times. Its target is not known. V lost 5 bases, J lost 4 bases, and 7 bases stayed unmatched. Germline CDR1 is MDHEN and CDR2 is SYDVKM. This CDR3 has 14 amino acids. General observations from the study: TRB overlap between skin or GI tissue T cells and blood was limited.

Busulfan-fludarabine conditioning, marrow transplant, and cyclophosphamide on days +3 and +4 were administered. The TCR sequence derives from a female patient aged 45-65 years who received an allogeneic stem cell transplant from a related donor, was CMV-positive, and had no GVHD. The graft donor may have contributed some T cells. The V gene is TRBV28, the J gene TRBJ2-7; 8 bases fit TRBD1. This material consisted of CD8+ T cells sorted from PBMCs, taken 1,300 to 1,500 days after allogeneic stem cell transplant with posttransplant cyclophosphamide. CDR3: CASSADRGWYEQYF. The CDR3, as DNA: TGTGCCAGCAGTGCCGACAGGGGATGGTACGAGCAGTACTTC.